Here is one T cell receptor beta chain with its context. The antigen is not known. The V gene's germline CDR1 is MNHEY and CDR2 SMNVEV (reference sequence). V lost 1 base, J lost 1 base, and 9 bases lay in between. The CDR3 runs to 15 residues. The sample originates from a study of OX40 agonist ivuxolimab in advanced cancers. Study as a whole: Treatment of patients was with ivuxolimab, an agonistic anti-OX40 (CD134) antibody. General study points: CD4+ and CD8+ blood T cells expanded clonally by week 6 at 0.1 to 3.0 mg/kg.

Autoimmune disease history or systemic immunosuppression barred patients. Data came from immunoSEQ multiplex PCR; TCRdb stores just in-frame clones and leaves some out. This table holds tens of thousands of clones, roughly 87% found once. This clonotype was obtained from an adult with an advanced solid tumor such as melanoma, head and neck, liver or kidney cancer. Specimen: CD4+ or CD8+ T cells sorted from blood, collected in a trial of the OX40 agonist ivuxolimab. The genes are TRBV27 and TRBJ2-3; D perhaps matches TRBD2 (6 bases). The CDR3 DNA reads as TGTGCCAGCAGTTTATGGGCTAGCGGCACAGATACGCAGTATTTT. The encoded protein is CASSLWASGTDTQYF.